The rows below give T cell receptor beta chains drawn from one sample of a study of T-cell memory formation after mild COVID-19. A single record per CDR3 protein comes from TCRdb applying MiXCR to the 5' RACE reads. This table holds some 100,000 distinct CDR3 sequences, more than 9.5% found once. Material: PBMCs or a T cell subset sorted from them (not recorded which). The receptor set was obtained from a young man who had mild COVID-19 (a few samples of this study predate the infection). Cell type and time point are not known. CDR3s include the opening cysteine and the closing phenylalanine or tryptophan. A D gene is named only where the DNA matches it firmly. Where a row states a size, it is once, few, many or the class of an expanded clone; other rows omit it.

v_call	d_call	clone_size	j_call	cdr3_aa	cdr3_nt
TRBV29-1	.	many	TRBJ2-5	CSVTDPRTEQETQYF	TGCAGCGTTACCGACCCTCGGACAGAGCAAGAGACCCAGTACTTC
TRBV7-7	TRBD1	.	TRBJ1-4	CASSFGQGADCGKLFF	TGTGCCAGCAGCTTCGGACAGGGGGCAGATTGCGGAAAACTGTTTTTT
TRBV7-9	TRBD2	many	TRBJ2-3	CATQRGGRDTQYF	TGTGCCACACAGCGGGGGGGCCGGGATACGCAGTATTTT
TRBV9	TRBD1	few	TRBJ1-2	CASSVVPTGENGYTF	TGTGCCAGCAGCGTAGTCCCGACAGGGGAGAATGGCTACACCTTC
TRBV4-3	TRBD2	few	TRBJ2-3	CASSQVPGLAGERTDTQYF	TGCGCCAGCAGCCAAGTCCCCGGACTAGCGGGGGAACGCACAGATACGCAGTATTTT
TRBV29-1	.	.	TRBJ2-2	CSARTENTGELFF	TGCAGCGCCCGGACAGAAAACACCGGGGAGCTGTTTTTT
TRBV4-3	.	.	TRBJ1-5	CASSQGVYSLGEISNQPQHF	TGCGCCAGCAGCCAAGGGGTTTACAGTTTGGGGGAGATTAGCAATCAGCCCCAGCATTTT
TRBV6-6	.	few	TRBJ2-1	CASITARNEQFF	TGTGCCAGCATTACCGCCCGGAACGAGCAGTTCTTC
TRBV7-8	.	.	TRBJ1-6	CASSWDLGNSPLHF	TGTGCCAGCAGCTGGGACCTCGGGAATTCACCCCTCCACTTT
TRBV4-3	.	.	TRBJ2-6	CASSLNTGANVLTF	TGCGCCAGCAGCCTCAATACTGGGGCCAACGTCCTGACTTTC
TRBV6-2/TRBV6-3	.	.	TRBJ1-2	CASSYQRVGYGYTF	TGTGCCAGCAGTTACCAGAGGGTGGGATATGGCTACACCTTC
TRBV4-3	.	few	TRBJ2-7	CASSQGPGLKTPYEQYF	TGCGCCAGCAGCCAAGGTCCCGGGCTAAAAACCCCCTACGAGCAGTACTTC
TRBV3-1	.	.	TRBJ2-2	CASSLPRLGEWAGELFF	TGTGCCAGCAGCCTCCCGAGGTTGGGCGAGTGGGCCGGGGAGCTGTTTTTT
TRBV4-2	TRBD2	few	TRBJ2-5	CASSHPGLAGGSYQETQYF	TGTGCCAGCAGCCACCCAGGACTAGCGGGGGGCTCGTACCAAGAGACCCAGTACTTC
TRBV6-2/TRBV6-3	.	.	TRBJ2-7	CASSYLREQYF	TGTGCCAGCAGTTACCTCCGGGAGCAGTACTTC
TRBV15	.	.	TRBJ1-5	CATSREQGRNQPQHF	TGTGCCACCAGCAGAGAACAGGGTCGCAATCAGCCCCAGCATTTT
TRBV4-3	.	.	TRBJ2-7	CASSQGHQGVGQYF	TGCGCCAGCAGCCAGGGACACCAAGGGGTCGGGCAGTACTTC
TRBV20-1	.	few	TRBJ2-3	CSARDGSGGTDTQYF	TGCAGTGCTAGAGATGGGTCGGGGGGCACAGATACGCAGTATTTT
TRBV7-9	TRBD1	few	TRBJ1-1	CASSSGTGIRNTEAFF	TGTGCCAGCAGCTCCGGGACAGGGATTAGAAACACTGAAGCTTTCTTT
TRBV6-6	.	few	TRBJ2-7	CASSSWAANYEQYF	TGTGCCAGCAGTTCCTGGGCCGCGAACTACGAGCAGTACTTC
TRBV6-2/TRBV6-3	.	few	TRBJ1-2	CASSYFDRYGYTF	TGTGCCAGCAGTTACTTCGACAGGTATGGCTACACCTTC
TRBV20-1	TRBD1	few	TRBJ2-3	CSAREARGRADTQYF	TGCAGTGCTAGAGAGGCCAGGGGGCGCGCAGATACGCAGTATTTT
TRBV6-2/TRBV6-3	TRBD1	.	TRBJ2-1	CASSPGTGGREQFF	TGTGCCAGCAGCCCCGGGACAGGGGGCCGGGAGCAGTTCTTC
TRBV6-5	.	few	TRBJ1-1	CASSPRLDRKEAFF	TGTGCCAGCAGTCCCAGACTCGACAGGAAGGAAGCTTTCTTT
TRBV19	.	.	TRBJ1-1	CASKAGDEAFF	TGTGCCAGTAAGGCAGGGGATGAAGCTTTCTTT
TRBV7-9	TRBD1	.	TRBJ2-2	CASTSRQGVTGELFF	TGTGCCAGCACCTCACGACAGGGGGTCACCGGGGAGCTGTTTTTT
TRBV11-2	TRBD1	few	TRBJ2-5	CASSSADRGQGTQYF	TGTGCCAGCAGCTCCGCTGACAGGGGGCAGGGGACCCAGTACTTC